A selection of T cell receptor beta chains follows, all from one sample in a study of shared clonotypes between healthy human individuals. The assay was immunoSEQ multiplex PCR, and TCRdb's table has in-frame clones only and misses some. The sample includes about 2,500,000 clones, around nine tenths of them seen just once. Sequencing input: naive CD4+ T cells sorted from blood. Every receptor here comes from a man aged 18 to 35 in good health. Each CDR3 is given with its conserved first and last residue. A D gene is named only where the DNA matches it firmly. Size values are once, few and many counts, or a class for expanded clones, and some rows have none.

CAWTVGYYHEAFF,TGTGCCTGGACCGTAGGATATTACCATGAAGCTTTCTTT,TRBV30,TRBJ1-1,-,-,13
CASSSRLAVQETQYF,TGTGCCAGCAGCTCCCGACTAGCTGTCCAAGAGACCCAGTACTTC,TRBV7-9,TRBJ2-5,TRBD2,-,15
CASSPVPYSGANVLTF,TGTGCCAGCAGTCCGGTCCCTTACTCTGGGGCCAACGTCCTGACTTTC,TRBV6-4,TRBJ2-6,-,-,16
CASSLGRDSFVVQTDTQYF,TGTGCCAGCAGCTTAGGACGGGACTCCTTTGTAGTACAAACAGATACGCAGTATTTT,TRBV7-6,TRBJ2-3,-,-,19
CASSPRGLLRELFF,TGTGCCAGCAGCCCTCGCGGGCTGTTGAGGGAGCTGTTTTTT,TRBV9,TRBJ2-2,-,-,14
CAWGQGPGQPQHF,TGTGCCTGGGGACAGGGTCCGGGTCAGCCCCAGCATTTT,TRBV30,TRBJ1-5,TRBD1,-,13
CASSSRQESTYEQYF,TGTGCCAGCAGTTCCCGACAGGAATCAACCTACGAGCAGTACTTC,TRBV6-6,TRBJ2-7,-,-,15
CSARDYEQFF,TGCAGTGCTAGAGATTATGAGCAGTTCTTC,TRBV20-1,TRBJ2-1,-,-,10
CASSFDRGEDTQYF,TGTGCCAGCAGCTTCGACAGGGGAGAAGATACGCAGTATTTT,TRBV11-3,TRBJ2-3,TRBD1,-,14
CASSRRATDTQYF,TGTGCCAGCAGTCGGCGGGCCACAGATACGCAGTATTTT,TRBV6-5,TRBJ2-3,-,-,13
CASSLIDRAYEQYF,TGTGCCAGCAGTTTAATCGACAGGGCCTACGAGCAGTACTTC,TRBV28,TRBJ2-7,TRBD1,-,14
CASSAGLAGAGEQYF,TGCGCCAGCAGCGCTGGACTAGCGGGAGCAGGCGAGCAGTACTTC,TRBV5-1,TRBJ2-7,TRBD2,-,15
CASSENRELEAFF,TGTGCCAGCTCAGAAAACAGGGAACTCGAAGCTTTCTTT,TRBV18,TRBJ1-1,-,-,13
CASSLVSVDQPQHF,TGTGCCAGCAGTTTAGTTAGTGTCGATCAGCCCCAGCATTTT,TRBV28,TRBJ1-5,-,-,14
CASSFISASTTSYEQYF,TGTGCCAGCAGCTTTATCTCTGCATCAACTACCTCCTACGAGCAGTACTTC,TRBV11-2,TRBJ2-7,-,-,17
CASSRGTEAFF,TGTGCCAGCAGTAGGGGGACTGAAGCTTTCTTT,TRBV25-1,TRBJ1-1,-,-,11
CASSEVGLAGVEQYF,TGTGCCAGCAGTGAAGTGGGGCTAGCGGGTGTCGAGCAGTACTTC,TRBV2,TRBJ2-7,TRBD2,once,15
CASTGGDRGNEKLFF,TGTGCCAGCACGGGGGGTGACAGGGGGAATGAAAAACTGTTTTTT,TRBV28,TRBJ1-4,TRBD1,-,15
CASSSGRLMDTEAFF,TGCGCCAGCAGCTCCGGACGCCTGATGGACACTGAAGCTTTCTTT,TRBV5-1,TRBJ1-1,-,once,15
CASSVGGQGTEAFF,TGTGCCAGTAGCGTAGGGGGACAGGGCACCGAAGCTTTCTTT,TRBV9,TRBJ1-1,TRBD1,-,14
CASSQGSTNEKLFF,TGTGCCAGCAGTCAAGGGTCAACTAATGAAAAACTGTTTTTT,TRBV6-5,TRBJ1-4,-,-,14
CATSRLGGGRPLNEQFF,TGTGCCACCAGCCGACTAGGGGGCGGGAGACCCTTAAATGAGCAGTTCTTC,TRBV15,TRBJ2-1,-,-,17
CASSPLEGVSSYEQYF,TGTGCCAGCTCACCATTGGAGGGAGTGAGCTCCTACGAGCAGTACTTC,TRBV18,TRBJ2-7,-,-,16
CAISGGTGGSYEQYF,TGTGCCATCAGTGGAGGGACAGGGGGCTCCTACGAGCAGTACTTC,TRBV10-3,TRBJ2-7,TRBD1,-,15
CASIGGMVGAYEQYF,TGTGCCAGCATCGGCGGTATGGTGGGGGCCTACGAGCAGTACTTC,TRBV6-5,TRBJ2-7,-,-,15
CASSLGGVGNTGELFF,TGTGCCAGTAGCCTCGGTGGGGTGGGGAACACCGGGGAGCTGTTTTTT,TRBV19,TRBJ2-2,-,-,16
CASSKGTAYEQYF,TGCGCCAGCAGCAAGGGGACAGCCTACGAGCAGTACTTC,TRBV5-1,TRBJ2-7,TRBD1,once,13
CASRWTVNTEAFF,TGTGCCAGCAGGTGGACTGTGAACACTGAAGCTTTCTTT,TRBV2,TRBJ1-1,-,few,13
CASSLRYEQYF,TGTGCCAGCAGCTTAAGGTACGAGCAGTACTTC,TRBV11-2,TRBJ2-7,-,-,11
CASSYPDRTNYGYTF,TGTGCCAGCAGCTACCCGGACAGGACTAACTATGGCTACACCTTC,TRBV5-5,TRBJ1-2,TRBD1,-,15
CASSRGQLDTEAFF,TGTGCCAGCAGTCGCGGACAACTGGACACTGAAGCTTTCTTT,TRBV7-6,TRBJ1-1,-,-,14
CASSLDPGNSYEQYF,TGTGCCAGCAGCTTGGACCCAGGAAACTCCTACGAGCAGTACTTC,TRBV5-4,TRBJ2-7,-,-,15
CASSPRHLPWDEQYF,TGTGCCAGCAGCCCTCGCCACCTCCCCTGGGACGAGCAGTACTTC,TRBV27,TRBJ2-7,-,once,15
CASSFRDRAHNEQFF,TGTGCCAGCAGCTTCCGGGACAGGGCACACAATGAGCAGTTCTTC,TRBV13,TRBJ2-1,TRBD1,-,15
CAWSVRGIPYEQYF,TGTGCCTGGAGTGTACGAGGGATACCCTACGAGCAGTACTTC,TRBV30,TRBJ2-7,-,-,14